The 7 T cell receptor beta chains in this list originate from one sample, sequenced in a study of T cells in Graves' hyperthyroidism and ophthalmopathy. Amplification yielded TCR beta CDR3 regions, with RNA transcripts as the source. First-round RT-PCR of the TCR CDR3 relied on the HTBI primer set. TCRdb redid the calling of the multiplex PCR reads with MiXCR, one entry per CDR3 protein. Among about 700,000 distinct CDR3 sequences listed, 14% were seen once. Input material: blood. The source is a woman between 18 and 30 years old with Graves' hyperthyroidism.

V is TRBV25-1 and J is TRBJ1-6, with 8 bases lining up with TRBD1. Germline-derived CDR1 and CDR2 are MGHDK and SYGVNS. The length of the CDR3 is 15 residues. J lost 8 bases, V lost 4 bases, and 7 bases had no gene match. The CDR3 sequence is CASSVQGGWDSPLHF. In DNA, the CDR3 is TGTGCCAGCAGTGTACAGGGGGGTTGGGATTCACCCCTCCACTTT.

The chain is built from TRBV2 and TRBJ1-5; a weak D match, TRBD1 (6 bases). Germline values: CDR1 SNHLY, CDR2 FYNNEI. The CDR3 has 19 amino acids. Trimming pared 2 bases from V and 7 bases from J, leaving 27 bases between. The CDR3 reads CASSEIQSGYWTVTQPQHF. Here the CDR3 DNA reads TGTGCCAGCAGTGAAATTCAGAGTGGGTATTGGACAGTAACGCAGCCCCAGCATTTT. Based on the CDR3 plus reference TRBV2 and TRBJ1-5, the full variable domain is EPEVTQTPSHQVTQMGQEVILRCVPISNHLYFYWYRQILGQKVEFLVSFYNNEISEKSEIFDDQFSVERPDGSNFTLKIRSTKLEDSAMYFCASSEIQSGYWTVTQPQHFGDGTRLSIL.

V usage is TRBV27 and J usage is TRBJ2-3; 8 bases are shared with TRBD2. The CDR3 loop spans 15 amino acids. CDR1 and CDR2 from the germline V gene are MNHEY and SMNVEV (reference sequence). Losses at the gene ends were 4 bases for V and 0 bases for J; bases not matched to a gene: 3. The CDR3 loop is CASSWLAGSTDTQYF. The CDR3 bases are TGTGCCAGCAGTTGGCTAGCGGGCAGCACAGATACGCAGTATTTT.

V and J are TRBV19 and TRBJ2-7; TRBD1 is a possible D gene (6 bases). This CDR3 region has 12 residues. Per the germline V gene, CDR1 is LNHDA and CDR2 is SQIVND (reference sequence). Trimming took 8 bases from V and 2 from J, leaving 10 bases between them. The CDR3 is CASSGAAYEQYF. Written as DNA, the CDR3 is TGTGCCAGTTCAGGGGCGGCCTACGAGCAGTACTTC.

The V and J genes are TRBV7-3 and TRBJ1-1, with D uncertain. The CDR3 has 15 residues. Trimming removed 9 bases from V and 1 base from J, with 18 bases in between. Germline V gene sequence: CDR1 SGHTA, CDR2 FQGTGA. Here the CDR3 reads CASSMRKVGNTEAFF. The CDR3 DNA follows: TGTGCCAGTAGTATGAGGAAGGTGGGGAACACTGAAGCTTTCTTT. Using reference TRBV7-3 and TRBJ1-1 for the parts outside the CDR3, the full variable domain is GAGVSQTPSNKVTEKGKYVELRCDPISGHTALYWYRQSLGQGPEFLIYFQGTGAADDSGLPNDRFFAVRPEGSVSTLKIQRTERGDSAVYLCASSMRKVGNTEAFFGQGTRLTVV.

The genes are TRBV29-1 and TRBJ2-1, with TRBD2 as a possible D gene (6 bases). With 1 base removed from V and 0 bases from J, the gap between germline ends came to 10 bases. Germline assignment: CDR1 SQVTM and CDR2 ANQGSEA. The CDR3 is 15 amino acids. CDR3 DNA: TGCAGCGTTGAAGGCGGGAAGAGCTCCTACAATGAGCAGTTCTTC. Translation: CSVEGGKSSYNEQFF.

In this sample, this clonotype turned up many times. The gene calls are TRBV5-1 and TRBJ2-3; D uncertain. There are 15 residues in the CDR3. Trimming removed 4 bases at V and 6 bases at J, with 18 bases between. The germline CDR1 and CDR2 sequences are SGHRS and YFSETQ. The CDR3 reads CASSPALPTSDTQYF. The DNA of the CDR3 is TGCGCCAGCAGCCCTGCCTTGCCAACTTCTGATACGCAGTATTTT.